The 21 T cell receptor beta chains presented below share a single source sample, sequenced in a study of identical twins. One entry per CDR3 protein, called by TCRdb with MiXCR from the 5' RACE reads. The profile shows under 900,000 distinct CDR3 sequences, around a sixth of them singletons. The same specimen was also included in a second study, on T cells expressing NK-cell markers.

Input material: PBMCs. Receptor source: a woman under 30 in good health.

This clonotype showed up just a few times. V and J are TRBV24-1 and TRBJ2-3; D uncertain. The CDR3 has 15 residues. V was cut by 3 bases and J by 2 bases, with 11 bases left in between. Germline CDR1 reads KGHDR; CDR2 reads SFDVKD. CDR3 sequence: CATSDGRVPTDTQYF. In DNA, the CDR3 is TGTGCCACCAGTGATGGACGGGTCCCCACAGATACGCAGTATTTT.

DNA of the CDR3: TGTGCCAGTTTCAAAGGTTTCGACAATGAGCAGTTCTTC. Residues: CASFKGFDNEQFF. The genes are TRBV6-6 and TRBJ2-1; D remains ambiguous. Trimming pared 9 bases from V and 5 bases from J, leaving 14 bases between. This CDR3 region has 13 residues. Germline lookup yields CDR1 MNHNY and CDR2 SVGAGI (reference sequence).

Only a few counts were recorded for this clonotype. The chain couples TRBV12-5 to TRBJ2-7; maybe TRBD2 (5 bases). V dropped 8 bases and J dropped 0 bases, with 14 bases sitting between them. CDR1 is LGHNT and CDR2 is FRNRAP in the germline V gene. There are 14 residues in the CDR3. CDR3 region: CASRGEGASYEQYF. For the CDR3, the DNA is TGTGCTAGTCGCGGAGAGGGTGCCTCCTACGAGCAGTACTTC.

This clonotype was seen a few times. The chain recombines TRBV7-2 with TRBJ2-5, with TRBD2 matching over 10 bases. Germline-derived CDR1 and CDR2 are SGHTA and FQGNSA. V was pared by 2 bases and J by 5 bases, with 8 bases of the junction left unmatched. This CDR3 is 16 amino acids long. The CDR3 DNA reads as TGTGCCAGCAGCTTACTCCCCCTAGCGGGGGTGGAGACCCAGTACTTC. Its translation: CASSLLPLAGVETQYF.

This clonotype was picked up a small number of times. CDR3 region: CASYEAGSQYF. In nucleotides, the CDR3 is TGTGCCAGCTATGAGGCGGGATCGCAGTATTTT. The chain combines TRBV12-3 or TRBV12-4 with TRBJ2-3; a possible D gene is TRBD2 (6 bases). The CDR3 extends over 11 amino acids. V was cut by 8 bases and J by 10 bases, with 13 bases left in between.

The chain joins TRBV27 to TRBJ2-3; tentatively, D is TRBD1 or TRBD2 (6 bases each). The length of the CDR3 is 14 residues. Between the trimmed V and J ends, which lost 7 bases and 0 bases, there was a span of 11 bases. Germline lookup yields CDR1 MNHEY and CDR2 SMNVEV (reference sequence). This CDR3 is CASTRGTSTDTQYF. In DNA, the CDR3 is TGTGCCAGCACCCGGGGGACAAGCACAGATACGCAGTATTTT.

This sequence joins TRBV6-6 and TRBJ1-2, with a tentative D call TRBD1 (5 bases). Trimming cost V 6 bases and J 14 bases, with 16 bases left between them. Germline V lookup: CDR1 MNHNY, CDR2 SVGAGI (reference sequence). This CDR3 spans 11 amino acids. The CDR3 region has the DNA TGTGCCAGCAGCCACGGGACGGCTGAGACCTTC. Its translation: CASSHGTAETF.

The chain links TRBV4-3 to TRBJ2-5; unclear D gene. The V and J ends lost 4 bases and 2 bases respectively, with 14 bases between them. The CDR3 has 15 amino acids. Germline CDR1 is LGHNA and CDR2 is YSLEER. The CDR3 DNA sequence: TGCGCCAGCAGCCCTTCCTTCAGGAGTCAAGAGACCCAGTACTTC. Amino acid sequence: CASSPSFRSQETQYF.

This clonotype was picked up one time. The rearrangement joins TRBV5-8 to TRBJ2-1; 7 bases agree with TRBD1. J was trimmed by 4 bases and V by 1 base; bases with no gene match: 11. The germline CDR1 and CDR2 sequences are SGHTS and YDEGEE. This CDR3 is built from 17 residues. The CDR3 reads CASSLFVGQPSYNEQFF. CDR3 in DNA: TGTGCCAGCAGCTTGTTCGTGGGACAGCCTTCGTACAATGAGCAGTTCTTC.

The CDR3 here is CATSRVGTGNRYEQYF. The CDR3, as DNA: TGTGCCACCAGCAGAGTAGGGACAGGGAATAGGTACGAGCAGTACTTC. The gene calls are TRBV15 and TRBJ2-7, with TRBD1 identical over 9 bases. The CDR3 consists of 16 residues. V gave up 1 base and J gave up 4 bases; unmatched junction bases: 8. Germline CDR1 is LNHNV and CDR2 is YYDKDF (reference sequence).

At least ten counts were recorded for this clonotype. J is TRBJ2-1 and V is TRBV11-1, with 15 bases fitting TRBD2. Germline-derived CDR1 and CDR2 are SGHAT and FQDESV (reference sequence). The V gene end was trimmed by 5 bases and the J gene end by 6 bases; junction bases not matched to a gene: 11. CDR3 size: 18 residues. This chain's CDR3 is CASSGKGLAGGMGNEQFF. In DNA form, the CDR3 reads TGTGCCAGCAGCGGAAAGGGACTAGCGGGAGGAATGGGCAATGAGCAGTTCTTC.

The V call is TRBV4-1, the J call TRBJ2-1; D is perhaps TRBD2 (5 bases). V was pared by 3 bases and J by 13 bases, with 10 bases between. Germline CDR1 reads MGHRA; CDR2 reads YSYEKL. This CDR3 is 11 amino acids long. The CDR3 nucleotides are TGCGCCAGCAGCCATACTGAGGGCCAGTTCTTC. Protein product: CASSHTEGQFF.

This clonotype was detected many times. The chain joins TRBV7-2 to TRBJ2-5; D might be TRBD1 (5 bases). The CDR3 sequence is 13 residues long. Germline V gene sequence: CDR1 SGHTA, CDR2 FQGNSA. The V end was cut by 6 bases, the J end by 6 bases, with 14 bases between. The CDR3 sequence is CASSDSFRKTQYF. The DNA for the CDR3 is TGTGCCAGCAGTGACAGCTTTCGGAAGACCCAGTACTTC.

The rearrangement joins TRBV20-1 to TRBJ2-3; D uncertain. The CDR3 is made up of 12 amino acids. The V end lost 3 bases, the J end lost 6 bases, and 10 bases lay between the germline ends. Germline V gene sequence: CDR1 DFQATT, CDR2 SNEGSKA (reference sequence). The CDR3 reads CSASWRQDTQYF. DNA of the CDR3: TGCAGTGCTAGCTGGCGCCAGGATACGCAGTATTTT.

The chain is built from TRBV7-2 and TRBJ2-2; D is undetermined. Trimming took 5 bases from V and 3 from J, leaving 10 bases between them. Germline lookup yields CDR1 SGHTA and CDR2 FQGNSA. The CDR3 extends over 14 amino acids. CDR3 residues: CASSTDWDTGELFF. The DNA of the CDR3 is TGTGCCAGCAGCACCGACTGGGACACCGGGGAGCTGTTTTTT.

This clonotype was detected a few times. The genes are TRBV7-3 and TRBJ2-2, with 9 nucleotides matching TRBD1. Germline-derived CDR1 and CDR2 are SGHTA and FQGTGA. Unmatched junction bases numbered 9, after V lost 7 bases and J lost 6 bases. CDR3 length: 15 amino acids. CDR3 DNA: TGTGCCAGCAACCCGGGACAGGGCTATTCCGGGGAGCTGTTTTTT. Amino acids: CASNPGQGYSGELFF.

The CDR3 nucleotides read TGTGCCAGCAGCACCCGGGGGGGCCGCAATGAGCAGTTCTTC. Its translation is CASSTRGGRNEQFF. The chain employs TRBV11-2 and TRBJ2-1; 8 nucleotides line up with TRBD2. The V gene's germline CDR1 is SGHAT and CDR2 FQNNGV. This CDR3 comprises 14 residues. V shed 5 bases, J shed 6 bases, and the junction held 6 bases outside the gene matches.

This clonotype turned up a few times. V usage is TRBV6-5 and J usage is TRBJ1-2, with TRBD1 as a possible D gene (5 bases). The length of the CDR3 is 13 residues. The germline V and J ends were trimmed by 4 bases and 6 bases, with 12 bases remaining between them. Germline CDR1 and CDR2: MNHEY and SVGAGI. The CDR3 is CASSSGTFNGYTF. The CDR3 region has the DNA TGTGCCAGCAGTTCTGGGACGTTTAATGGCTACACCTTC.

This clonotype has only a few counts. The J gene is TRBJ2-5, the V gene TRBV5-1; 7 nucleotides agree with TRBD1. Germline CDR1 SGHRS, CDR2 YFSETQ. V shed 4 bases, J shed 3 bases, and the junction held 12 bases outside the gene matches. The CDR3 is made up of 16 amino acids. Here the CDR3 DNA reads TGCGCCAGCAGCCTCGGGACAGCCAGGGAAGAAGAGACCCAGTACTTC. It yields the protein CASSLGTAREEETQYF.

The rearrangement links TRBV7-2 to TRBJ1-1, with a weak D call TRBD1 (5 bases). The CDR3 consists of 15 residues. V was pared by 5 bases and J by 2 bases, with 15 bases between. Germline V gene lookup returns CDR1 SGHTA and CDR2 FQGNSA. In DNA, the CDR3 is TGTGCCAGCAGCCGCACGACGGGGCACAACACTGAAGCTTTCTTT. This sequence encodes CASSRTTGHNTEAFF. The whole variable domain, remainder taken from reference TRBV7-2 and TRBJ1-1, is GAGVSQSPSNKVTEKGKDVELRCDPISGHTALYWYRQSLGQGLEFLIYFQGNSAPDKSGLPSDRFSAERTGGSVSTLTIQRTQQEDSAVYLCASSRTTGHNTEAFFGQGTRLTVV.

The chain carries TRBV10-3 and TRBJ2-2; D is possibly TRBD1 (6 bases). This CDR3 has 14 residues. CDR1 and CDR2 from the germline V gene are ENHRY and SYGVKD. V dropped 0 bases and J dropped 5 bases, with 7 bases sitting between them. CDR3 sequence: CAISESGQTGELFF. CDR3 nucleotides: TGTGCCATCAGTGAGTCTGGACAGACCGGGGAGCTGTTTTTT.